This record concerns one TCR beta chain sequence. Its antigen is unknown. No much larger clonotype is one base removed from it; base qualities were not supplied. V is clipped by 3 bases and J by 0 bases, and the sequence between their germline boundaries is 15 bases long. The germline V gene sets CDR1 to MNHGY and CDR2 to SVAAGI. There are 17 amino acids in the CDR3, from cysteine to phenylalanine inclusive. CDR3 DNA only is kept here, 51 bases in frame from base 1. The intended sense of this specimen's time point label: newly diagnosed GD, antithyroid drugs for less than 3 months. For both TCR sequencing and RNA sequencing, RNA was extracted from PBMCs using TRIzol. Graves' disease was diagnosed according to American Thyroid Association guidelines. Patients were recruited from an endocrinology department in Xi'an, China. From each patient, around 9 milliliters of peripheral blood was collected into an EDTA anticoagulant tube. Ficoll Paque Plus density gradient separation was used to isolate PBMCs, and no additional T cell sorting was done. An Agilent 2100 Bioanalyzer and agarose gel were used to assess RNA quality, and a NanoDrop 2000 was used to measure RNA concentration.

This sample was taken from a study of regulatory T cells in long-lasting Graves disease (dated by TCRdb to the early 2020s). Turning to the overall study: In the newly diagnosed Graves' disease group, patients had been taking antithyroid drugs for less than 3 months. TCR sequencing covered about 13 persistent and 20 or so newly diagnosed Graves' disease patients, 33 samples in total. Peripheral blood TCR sequencing and RNA sequencing compared persistent Graves' disease patients with newly diagnosed Graves' disease patients. The study took place in China and was registered as a clinical trial.

What the work shows at the level of the full study, not this receptor alone: Persistent Graves' disease patients showed lower TCR Shannon entropy and fewer highly expanded clones than newly diagnosed patients, suggesting clonal expansion. Patients with persistent disease shared more public clonotypes (about 2,700) than newly diagnosed patients did (more than 900). Preferential use of TRBV28, TRBJ1-2 and TRBJ2-5 was observed in persistent disease, whereas TRBV20-1 and TRBJ2-1 were favored in newly diagnosed disease. Because the primary lesion, thyroid tissue, could not be accessed, the study looked at peripheral blood alone. The authors noted that the small sample size was a limitation that may lower accuracy. Sequencing and analysis were limited to the TCR beta chain.

The library came from multiplex PCR. Instrument used: Illumina HiSeq 4000. iRepertoire HTBI primers and Arm-PCR amplification of CDR3 regions were used to construct TCR beta libraries. PCR products were gel purified before sequencing. The published analysis was carried out like this. Gene usage analysis of CDR3 amino acid clonotypes used the roughly 60 TRBV and about 14 TRBJ segments found across samples. COPE and FqMerger were used to merge the filtered high-quality paired reads into contigs. BLAST was used to align contigs to IMGT TRBV, TRBD and TRBJ reference genes, and CDR3 was defined according to IMGT. Any clonotype with a frequency above 0.1% was counted as a highly expanded clone. Shannon entropy was used to measure repertoire diversity, and the Gini coefficient was used to measure V-J evenness. Clonotypes shared by more than one individual were considered public. TCRdb applied fastp at Q25 and MiXCR to the public reads, then kept only in-frame beta chains. Rows matching on CDR3 protein sequence are summarized as one entry with the most common DNA and genes. V and J calls and clone size were set by TCRdb, not the authors. The sample has approximately 470,000 distinct CDR3 sequences on record, around 15% of them singletons. The ten largest clones add up to 9.5% to 15% of the sample.

Another study also made use of these data, one on T cells in Graves' hyperthyroidism and ophthalmopathy. The second paper states: Stable Graves' hyperthyroidism was defined as the absence of progression to ophthalmopathy over 18 months of follow-up. Hyperthyroidism patients were newly diagnosed, had a disease duration of under 2 months, and were aged 18 to 65 years. The study excluded patients with uncontrolled infections, other autoimmune diseases, pregnancy or lactation. Clinical symptoms, serum thyroxine and TRAb, thyroid ultrasound, and orbital computed tomography formed the basis for the diagnoses. The first round of RT-PCR for the TCR CDR3 was performed with the HTBI primer set and the Qiagen OneStep RT-PCR kit. Most expanded thyroid clonotypes (frequency above 0.001) were also detected in blood, a finding suggesting that blood repertoires may reflect thyroid immune responses. A model built on a 13 V-J signature distinguished ophthalmopathy from stable hyperthyroidism, reaching roughly 88% sensitivity and 81.08% specificity in cross-validation and 80%/75% in testing. In validation, progression to ophthalmopathy was predicted by the model with 70.59% sensitivity and approximately 78% specificity, a median of 6.5 months before onset. A discovery cohort of about 100 patients, fewer than 50 with Graves' ophthalmopathy and 57 with stable Graves' hyperthyroidism, was used to find distinguishing TCR V-J signatures. Prospective prediction of ophthalmopathy was tested in an independent validation cohort of some 19 hyperthyroidism patients and 17 patients who later progressed to ophthalmopathy. The roughly 94 discovery patients were randomly split 7:3 into training and test sets. The study also compared thyroid tissue and blood T-cell repertoires from several Graves' hyperthyroidism patients. Once sampling was done, hyperthyroidism patients were given methimazole at a starting dose of 30 mg daily, whereas ophthalmopathy patients were given high-dose intravenous methylprednisolone. Libraries were constructed in a second round of multiplex PCR, after which size selection and purification were carried out. Sequencing of the libraries was done on an Illumina HiSeq2000 using paired-end 100 bp reads. SOAPnuke was used to process the raw data, throwing out any read that contained adapters or uncalled bases, had a mean Phred below 15, or lacked an exact constant-primer or identifier match. COPE v1.2.5 was used to merge the high-quality paired reads, and each unique nucleotide sequence was defined as a clonotype. Clonotypes were aligned to IMGT TRBV, TRBD and TRBJ reference segments using MiTCR v1.1. Analysis was restricted to V-J combinations with a frequency above 0.0001, which covered roughly 99% of repertoires. The TCS score was defined as the ratio of F50 (clonal expansion) to E x V (chaos), calculated using BLOSUM62-based TCRdist between CDR3 peptides within each V-J. Welch's t-statistics and random forest reduced roughly 540 V-J features to 10 to 15, which were used in a naive Bayes classifier (R e1071). No statistical method was used to fix the sample size in advance, and group allocation was not hidden from the investigators. The paper reports TCR Vbeta CDR3 sequencing of approximately 140 peripheral blood samples: around 45 ophthalmopathy, fewer than 85 hyperthyroidism and approximately 17 progressor patients.

The sequences come from peripheral blood mononuclear cells (PBMCs), collected at new diagnosis, from a patient treated with antithyroid drugs. This sequence was found in a man aged 40-49 years with Graves disease. Donor details come from another sample of the same person, matched by shared clones. The rearranged chain carries TRBV6-9 and TRBJ1-5, with an unclear D gene assignment. CDR3 reads: CASSYSKTAGSNQPQHF. The sequenced DNA: TGTGCCAGCAGTTACTCGAAAACAGCGGGTAGCAATCAGCCCCAGCATTTT.